This entry lists 26 T cell receptor beta chains sequenced from one sample in a study of control samples from healthy donors and cancer patients. Sequencing was performed with immunoSEQ multiplex PCR; in TCRdb, only in-frame clones are kept and a portion is missing. The table includes about 110,000 clones, approximately 90% detected once. Sequencing input: blood. These receptors all stem from a woman aged 50 to 65 in good health.

As for this clone: The CDR3 does not end in the conserved phenylalanine or tryptophan, so this is likely a read error. The chain joins TRBV12-5 to TRBJ2-4, with D perhaps matching TRBD2 (5 bases). CDR3 length: 17 residues. Trimming removed 7 bases from V and 1 base from J, with 20 bases in between. Germline assignment: CDR1 LGHNT and CDR2 FRNRAP. The CDR3 coding sequence is TGTGCTAGTGATAAAGGCGGCGGGTCCCCTGCCAAAAACATTCAGTACCTC. As protein: CASDKGGGSPAKNIQYL.

This chain uses TRBV2 with TRBJ2-5; possible D gene TRBD2, 6 bases. This CDR3 is 13 amino acids long. V shed 7 bases and J shed 1 base, with 10 bases lying between them. Germline V gene lookup returns CDR1 SNHLY and CDR2 FYNNEI. The CDR3 sequence is CASKGTFQETQYF. DNA for the CDR3: TGTGCCAGCAAAGGGACTTTCCAAGAGACCCAGTACTTC.

The V and J genes are TRBV10-3 and TRBJ1-2; D call uncertain. CDR3 size: 12 residues. The germline V gene encodes CDR1 ENHRY and CDR2 SYGVKD. Between the trimmed V and J ends, which lost 4 bases and 1 base, there was a span of 4 bases. The CDR3 region is CAISVGNYGYTF. The CDR3 DNA sequence: TGTGCCATCAGTGTGGGTAACTATGGCTACACCTTC.

The chain recombines TRBV11-3 with TRBJ2-3; 7 bases fit TRBD2. Germline loops: CDR1 SGHNT, CDR2 YENEEA. The CDR3 extends over 17 amino acids. J was trimmed by 0 bases and V by 4 bases; bases with no gene match: 10. The CDR3 DNA reads as TGTGCCAGCAGCTCCCCCTCTAGCGGAACTAGCACAGATACGCAGTATTTT. Translation gives CASSSPSSGTSTDTQYF.

V is TRBV6-5 and J is TRBJ2-5; 8 positions match TRBD2. J gave up 5 bases and V 2 bases, and 4 bases lay outside the gene matches. Germline V gives CDR1 MNHEY, CDR2 SVGAGI. The CDR3 loop spans 14 amino acids. Here the CDR3 DNA reads TGTGCCAGCAGTTACCTAGCGGGCCGGGAGACCCAGTACTTC. It encodes CASSYLAGRETQYF.

J is TRBJ1-2 and V is TRBV5-1; D is unresolved. This CDR3 region has 15 residues. Germline values: CDR1 SGHRS, CDR2 YFSETQ. V was shortened by 0 bases and J by 5 bases, with 14 bases between the two germline ends. CDR3 loop: CASSLEGGIRYGYTF. For the CDR3, the DNA is TGCGCCAGCAGCTTGGAGGGAGGGATTAGGTATGGCTACACCTTC.

The chain recombines TRBV2 with TRBJ2-1; the D gene could be TRBD1 or TRBD2 (5 bases each). Trimming took 3 bases from V and 9 from J, leaving 12 bases between them. The CDR3 extends over 13 amino acids. The V gene's germline CDR1 is SNHLY and CDR2 FYNNEI. In DNA, the CDR3 is TGTGCCAGCAGTGAGGGACCAACGAGTGAGCAGTTCTTC. Protein: CASSEGPTSEQFF.

The chain joins TRBV7-2 to TRBJ1-3, with D possibly being TRBD1 (6 bases). V was pared by 3 bases and J by 0 bases, with 12 bases between. The V gene's germline CDR1 is SGHTA and CDR2 FQGNSA. The CDR3 has 16 amino acids. This CDR3 is CASSFDRKSSGNTIYF. The DNA of the CDR3 is TGTGCCAGCAGCTTTGACAGGAAGAGCTCTGGAAACACCATATATTTT.

The chain joins TRBV11-2 to TRBJ1-2; a weak D match, TRBD1 (6 bases). This CDR3 has 13 amino acids. V was trimmed by 2 bases and J by 8 bases, leaving 12 bases between them. The germline gives CDR1 SGHAT, CDR2 FQNNGV. The chain's CDR3 is CASSLLGAGGYTF. In nucleotides, the CDR3 is TGTGCCAGCAGCTTATTGGGGGCTGGAGGCTACACCTTC.

The chain is built from TRBV5-6 and TRBJ1-2; 7 nucleotides match TRBD1. CDR1 and CDR2 from the germline V gene are SGHDT and YYEEEE. This CDR3 spans 14 amino acids. V lost 4 bases and J lost 4; bases outside the gene matches: 7. The CDR3 DNA follows: TGTGCCAGCAGCCAGGGACAGCGGACCTATGGCTACACCTTC. It encodes CASSQGQRTYGYTF.

The chain employs TRBV5-4 and TRBJ1-2; tentatively, D is TRBD1 (6 bases). Germline values: CDR1 SGHNT, CDR2 YYREEE (reference sequence). Trimming stripped 5 bases from V and 2 bases from J, with 25 bases between. The CDR3 is made up of 18 amino acids. The CDR3 spells CASSSGAVIQWLNYGYTF. The CDR3 coding sequence is TGTGCCAGCAGTTCGGGGGCTGTGATACAGTGGCTCAACTATGGCTACACCTTC.

The gene calls are TRBV28 and TRBJ1-4; no reliable D call. This CDR3 has 16 amino acids. V was clipped by 3 bases and J by 0 bases, with 11 bases between them. Looked up from germline, CDR1 is MDHEN and CDR2 is SYDVKM. CDR3 nucleotides: TGTGCCAGCAGTTTCCCTTACACGGCAACTAATGAAAAACTGTTTTTT. Translation: CASSFPYTATNEKLFF.

In this sample, this clone turned up once. V gene TRBV28 combines with J gene TRBJ2-7; no reliable D call. CDR3 length: 13 amino acids. Germline lookup yields CDR1 MDHEN and CDR2 SYDVKM. The V and J ends lost 6 bases and 0 bases respectively, with 9 bases between them. The CDR3 is CASRMQSSYEQYV. As DNA, the CDR3 is TGTGCCAGCAGGATGCAGAGCTCCTACGAGCAGTACGTC.

The chain employs TRBV5-1 and TRBJ2-2; D might be TRBD1 or TRBD2, each matching 6 bases. Germline V lookup: CDR1 SGHRS, CDR2 YFSETQ. The CDR3 has 15 amino acids. V was trimmed by 0 bases and J by 4 bases, leaving 10 bases between them. The CDR3 region has the DNA TGCGCCAGCAGCTTGGTCGGGGGCGTCACCGGGGAGCTGTTTTTT. Translating it yields CASSLVGGVTGELFF.

The rearrangement uses TRBV11-2 and TRBJ1-2; 12 nucleotides line up with TRBD1. This CDR3 has 17 amino acids. The V gene end was trimmed by 3 bases and the J gene end by 8 bases; junction bases not matched to a gene: 13. Germline V gene data show CDR1 as SGHAT and CDR2 as FQNNGV. The CDR3 DNA reads TGTGCCAGCAGCTTGGCTTGGGCCGGGGACAGGGGGCGAGGCTACACCTTC. This codes for CASSLAWAGDRGRGYTF.

The gene calls are TRBV19 and TRBJ2-1; D unclear. CDR3 length: 17 amino acids. Germline V gives CDR1 LNHDA, CDR2 SQIVND (reference sequence). Trimming stripped 4 bases from V and 0 bases from J, with 16 bases between. The CDR3 DNA reads TGTGCCAGTAGTACCGGTCTCCCGACTTTCTCCTACAATGAGCAGTTCTTC. This codes for CASSTGLPTFSYNEQFF.

The chain combines TRBV6-5 with TRBJ2-5; 9 bases are a match to TRBD1. After removal of 7 bases from V and 5 bases from J, the junction contained 8 bases not matched to a gene. Germline V lookup: CDR1 MNHEY, CDR2 SVGAGI. CDR3 size: 14 residues. The CDR3 bases are TGTGCCAGCAATAAACAGGGGGCCTGGGAGACCCAGTACTTC. This sequence encodes CASNKQGAWETQYF.

The V call is TRBV7-3, the J call TRBJ2-6; D is ambiguous. The CDR3 has 15 amino acids. Trimming shortened V by 6 bases and J by 0 bases, and 9 bases separated the two germline ends. Germline V CDR1 and CDR2: SGHTA, FQGTGA. CDR3 loop: CASRRTSSGANVLTF. CDR3 nucleotide sequence: TGTGCCAGCAGGCGGACGAGCTCTGGGGCCAACGTCCTGACTTTC.

This clone has only a few counts. The rearrangement links TRBV5-1 to TRBJ2-7, with D possibly TRBD2 on 5 matching bases. The CDR3 has 16 residues. From germline, CDR1 is SGHRS and CDR2 YFSETQ. Trimming took off 0 bases at V and 6 bases at J, with 19 bases between the two ends. The CDR3: CASSLAGNSPRSEQYV. The CDR3 DNA sequence: TGCGCCAGCAGCTTGGCCGGGAACTCTCCCCGCTCCGAGCAGTACGTC.

CDR3 residues: CASSSDRGLSDTQYF. As DNA, the CDR3 is TGTGCCAGCAGCTCGGACAGGGGTTTGTCAGATACGCAGTATTTT. This chain uses TRBV7-9 with TRBJ2-3; 9 nucleotides agree with TRBD1. The CDR3 contains 15 residues. The germline V gene encodes CDR1 SEHNR and CDR2 FQNEAQ (reference sequence). Trimming took 4 bases from V and 4 from J; bases not matched to a gene: 6.

The chain carries TRBV2 and TRBJ2-1; possibly TRBD1 or TRBD2 for D (5 bases each). The germline CDR1 and CDR2 sequences are SNHLY and FYNNEI. CDR3 length equals 15 residues. V was shortened by 8 bases and J by 0 bases, with 14 bases between the two germline ends. The CDR3 DNA sequence: TGTGCCAGCGGGGACGGTGGAAGCTCCTACAATGAGCAGTTCTTC. It translates to CASGDGGSSYNEQFF.

The chain employs TRBV5-1 and TRBJ2-5; 7 positions agree with TRBD1. V lost 2 bases, J lost 4 bases, and 5 bases stayed unmatched. This CDR3 comprises 14 residues. Germline CDR1 SGHRS, CDR2 YFSETQ. CDR3 in DNA: TGCGCCAGCAGCTTCGGGTACAGGGGAGAGACCCAGTACTTC. Its translation is CASSFGYRGETQYF. The full variable domain, completed using reference TRBV5-1 and TRBJ2-5, is KAGVTQTPRYLIKTRGQQVTLSCSPISGHRSVSWYQQTPGQGLQFLFEYFSETQRNKGNFPGRFSGRQFSNSRSEMNVSTLELGDSALYLCASSFGYRGETQYFGPGTRLLVL.

The rearrangement uses TRBV18 and TRBJ1-5; possibly TRBD1 for D (5 bases). The V and J ends lost 9 bases and 4 bases respectively, with 10 bases between them. Germline assignment: CDR1 KGHSH and CDR2 LQKENI. This CDR3 is built from 12 residues. The DNA of the CDR3 is TGTGCCAGTCAGGAGGGGAATCAGCCCCAGCATTTT. This codes for CASQEGNQPQHF.

Relative to its sample, this clone is medium-sized. The genes are TRBV29-1 and TRBJ2-1, with TRBD1 matching 7 bases. Trimming at V came to 1 base and at J to 2 bases, leaving 5 bases not matched to a gene. The CDR3 has 15 residues. From germline, CDR1 is SQVTM and CDR2 ANQGSEA. Written as DNA, the CDR3 is TGCAGCGTTGAAGTATGGGACAGTGCCTACAATGAGCAGTTCTTC. It yields the protein CSVEVWDSAYNEQFF.

The CDR3 sequence: CASNKRRGGSYEQYF. The DNA for the CDR3 is TGTGCCAGCAATAAACGGAGGGGCGGTTCCTACGAGCAGTACTTC. V gene TRBV2 combines with J gene TRBJ2-7; tentatively, D is TRBD2 (6 bases). Looked up from germline, CDR1 is SNHLY and CDR2 is FYNNEI. The CDR3 totals 15 residues. V lost 7 bases and J 1 base, leaving 17 bases between the germline ends.

The chain is built from TRBV5-1 and TRBJ2-2, with D tentatively TRBD1 (6 bases). V was cut by 2 bases and J by 1 base, with 6 bases left in between. The CDR3 totals 14 residues. CDR1 is SGHRS and CDR2 is YFSETQ in the germline V gene. CDR3 protein: CASSLQGNTGELFF. The DNA of the CDR3 is TGCGCCAGCAGCTTACAGGGGAACACCGGGGAGCTGTTTTTT.